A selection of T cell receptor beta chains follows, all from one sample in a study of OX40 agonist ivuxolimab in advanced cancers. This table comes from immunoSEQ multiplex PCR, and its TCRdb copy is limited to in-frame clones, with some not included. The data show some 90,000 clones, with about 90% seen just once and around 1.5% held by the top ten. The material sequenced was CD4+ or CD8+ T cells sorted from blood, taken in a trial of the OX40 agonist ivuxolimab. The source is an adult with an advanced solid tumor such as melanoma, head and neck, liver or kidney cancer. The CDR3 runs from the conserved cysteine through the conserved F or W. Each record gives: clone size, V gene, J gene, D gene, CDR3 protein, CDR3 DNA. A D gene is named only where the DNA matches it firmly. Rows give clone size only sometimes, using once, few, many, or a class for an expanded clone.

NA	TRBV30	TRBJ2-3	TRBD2	CASSGTSLKDTQYF	TGTGCCTCTTCGGGGACTAGCCTGAAAGATACGCAGTATTTT
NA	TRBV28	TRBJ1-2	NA	CASSSGPVIGYTF	TGTGCCAGCAGTTCGGGACCGGTCATCGGCTACACCTTC
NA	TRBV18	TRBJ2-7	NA	CASSPPGQSYEQYF	TGTGCCAGCTCACCACCGGGACAAAGCTACGAGCAGTACTTC
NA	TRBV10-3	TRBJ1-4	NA	CAIGARPGEKLFF	TGTGCCATCGGGGCCCGTCCCGGCGAAAAACTGTTTTTT
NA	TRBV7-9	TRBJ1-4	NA	CASSPQGHRNEKLFF	TGTGCCAGCAGCCCTCAAGGGCACCGGAATGAAAAACTGTTTTTT
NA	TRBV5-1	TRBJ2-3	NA	CASTSGSGVSTDTQYF	TGCGCCAGCACCTCCGGCTCAGGGGTTAGCACAGATACGCAGTATTTT
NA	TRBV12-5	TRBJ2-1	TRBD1	CASGRTGGASNEQFF	TGTGCTAGTGGGCGGACAGGGGGCGCTTCCAATGAGCAGTTCTTC
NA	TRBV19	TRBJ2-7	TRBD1	CASSPITGGYEQYF	TGTGCCAGTAGTCCGATAACAGGGGGCTACGAGCAGTACTTC
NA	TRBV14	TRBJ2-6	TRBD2	CASSHLLAGGPGANVLTF	TGTGCCAGCAGCCACCTACTAGCGGGAGGGCCTGGGGCCAACGTCCTGACTTTC
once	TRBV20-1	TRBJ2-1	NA	CSATGDNEQFF	TGCAGTGCTACAGGGGACAATGAGCAGTTCTTC
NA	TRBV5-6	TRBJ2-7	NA	CASSLRRYEQYF	TGTGCCAGCAGCTTGCGGAGATACGAGCAGTACTTC
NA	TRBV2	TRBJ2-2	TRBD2	CASSAVSGRGTGELFF	TGTGCCAGCAGTGCGGTCAGCGGGAGGGGCACCGGGGAGCTGTTTTTT
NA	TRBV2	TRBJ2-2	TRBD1	CASSDQGAGTGELFF	TGTGCCAGCAGTGATCAGGGGGCAGGGACCGGGGAGCTGTTTTTT
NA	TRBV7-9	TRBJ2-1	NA	CASSLYRDGYNEQFF	TGTGCCAGCAGCTTATATCGCGACGGCTACAATGAGCAGTTCTTC
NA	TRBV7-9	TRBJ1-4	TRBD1	CASRNRSYRGLRTNEKLFF	TGTGCCAGCAGGAACCGGTCCTACAGGGGGCTGAGGACTAATGAAAAACTGTTTTTT
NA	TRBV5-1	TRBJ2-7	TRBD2	CASQLGSLAGYEQYF	TGCGCCAGCCAGCTTGGATCTCTAGCGGGCTACGAGCAGTACTTC
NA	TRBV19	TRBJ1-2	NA	CASSDRQLNYGYTF	TGTGCCAGTAGCGACAGGCAACTTAACTATGGCTACACCTTC
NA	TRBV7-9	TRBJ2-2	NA	CASSFSGTGTGELFF	TGTGCCAGCAGCTTTTCAGGGACGGGCACCGGGGAGCTGTTTTTT
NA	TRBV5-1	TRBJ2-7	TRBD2	CASSAPSGSYEQYF	TGCGCCAGCAGCGCCCCTAGCGGTTCCTACGAGCAGTACTTC
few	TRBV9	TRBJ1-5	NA	CASSVGGTSNQPQHF	TGTGCCAGCAGCGTAGGGGGTACTAGCAATCAGCCCCAGCATTTT
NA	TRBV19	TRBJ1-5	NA	CASSPGPLYQPQHF	TGTGCCAGTTCCCCGGGGCCACTTTATCAGCCCCAGCATTTT
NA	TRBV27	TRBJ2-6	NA	CASSLSGSGANVLTF	TGTGCCAGCAGTTTAAGTGGCTCTGGGGCCAACGTCCTGACTTTC
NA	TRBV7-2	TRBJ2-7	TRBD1	CASSLAQVRGREQYF	TGTGCCAGCAGCTTAGCGCAGGTCAGGGGGCGCGAGCAGTACTTC
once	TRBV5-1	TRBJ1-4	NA	CASSPPGVGGEKLFF	TGCGCCAGCAGCCCACCCGGAGTGGGTGGGGAAAAACTGTTTTTT
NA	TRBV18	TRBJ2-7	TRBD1	CASSPPSRQGAGQYF	TGTGCCAGCTCACCACCGAGTCGACAGGGGGCAGGGCAGTACTTC
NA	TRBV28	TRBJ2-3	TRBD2	CASSLSGLAGLDTQYF	TGTGCCAGCAGTTTATCGGGGTTAGCGGGATTAGATACGCAGTATTTT
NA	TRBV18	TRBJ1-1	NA	CASSPNRWRNTEAFF	TGTGCCAGCTCACCTAATCGGTGGAGGAACACTGAAGCTTTCTTT
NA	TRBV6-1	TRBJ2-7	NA	CASSEYGWAGGTYEQYF	TGTGCCAGCAGTGAATACGGTTGGGCAGGTGGGACCTACGAGCAGTACTTC
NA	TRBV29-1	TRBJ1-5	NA	CSVQTSTGSNQPQHF	TGCAGCGTCCAGACAAGTACAGGGAGTAATCAGCCCCAGCATTTT
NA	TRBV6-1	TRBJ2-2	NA	CASSPDPSLAGELFF	TGTGCCAGCAGTCCGGACCCCAGTTTAGCCGGGGAGCTGTTTTTT
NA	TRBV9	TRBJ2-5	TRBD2	CASSVGASGREETQYF	TGTGCCAGCAGCGTAGGGGCTAGCGGGAGGGAAGAGACCCAGTACTTC
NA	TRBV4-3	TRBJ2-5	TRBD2	CASSQDLGAGVGETQYF	TGCGCCAGCAGCCAAGATCTTGGAGCGGGAGTAGGAGAGACCCAGTACTTC
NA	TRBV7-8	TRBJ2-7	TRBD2	CASSFGLAGEQYF	TGTGCCAGCAGTTTTGGACTAGCGGGTGAGCAGTACTTC
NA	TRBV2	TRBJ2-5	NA	CASSRSRGAQETQYF	TGTGCCAGCAGCCGGAGCAGGGGGGCCCAAGAGACCCAGTACTTC
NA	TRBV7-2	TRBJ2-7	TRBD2	CASSLRLAGVGEQYF	TGTGCCAGCAGCCTAAGACTAGCGGGAGTAGGCGAGCAGTACTTC
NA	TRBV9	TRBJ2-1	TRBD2	CASSAGSGSSYNEQFF	TGTGCCAGCAGCGCCGGTAGCGGGAGCTCCTACAATGAGCAGTTCTTC
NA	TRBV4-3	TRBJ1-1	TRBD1	CASSQDSGTGVGLATEAFF	TGCGCCAGCAGCCAAGATTCCGGGACAGGGGTAGGTCTGGCCACTGAAGCTTTCTTT
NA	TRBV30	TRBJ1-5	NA	CAWSVGDLQPQHF	TGTGCCTGGAGTGTAGGGGATCTTCAGCCCCAGCATTTT
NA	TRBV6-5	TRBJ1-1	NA	CASRRGGTEAFF	TGTGCCAGCAGGCGCGGGGGCACTGAAGCTTTCTTT
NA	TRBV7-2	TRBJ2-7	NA	CASSLVQSVGRSSYEQYF	TGTGCCAGCAGCTTAGTCCAATCCGTCGGTCGAAGCTCCTACGAGCAGTACTTC
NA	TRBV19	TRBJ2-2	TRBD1	CASRPGTGGNTGELFF	TGTGCCAGTAGACCCGGAACAGGGGGCAACACCGGGGAGCTGTTTTTT
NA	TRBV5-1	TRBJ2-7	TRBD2	CASSSGLAGEYEQYF	TGCGCCAGCAGCTCGGGACTAGCGGGAGAATACGAGCAGTACTTC
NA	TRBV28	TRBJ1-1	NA	CASSVPNTEAFF	TGTGCCAGCAGTGTTCCCAACACTGAAGCTTTCTTT
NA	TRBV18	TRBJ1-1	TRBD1	CASDLQGARTEAFF	TGTGCCAGCGATTTACAGGGGGCTCGCACTGAAGCTTTCTTT
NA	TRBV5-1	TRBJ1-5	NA	CASSQRPGSDQPQHF	TGCGCCAGCAGCCAACGACCAGGTTCCGATCAGCCCCAGCATTTT
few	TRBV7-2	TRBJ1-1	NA	CASSQNTEAFF	TGTGCCAGCAGCCAGAACACTGAAGCTTTCTTT
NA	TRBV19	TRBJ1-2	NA	CASNSGGFGYTF	TGTGCCAGTAACTCGGGGGGGTTTGGCTACACCTTC
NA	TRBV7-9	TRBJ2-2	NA	CASSLGTTNTGELFF	TGTGCCAGCAGCTTAGGGACTACCAACACCGGGGAGCTGTTTTTT
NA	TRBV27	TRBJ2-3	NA	CASSTRQTSTDTQYF	TGTGCCAGCAGTACCAGACAGACTAGCACAGATACGCAGTATTTT
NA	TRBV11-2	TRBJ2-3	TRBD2	CASSLGPSGRSTDTQYF	TGTGCCAGCAGCTTAGGTCCTAGCGGGAGGAGCACAGATACGCAGTATTTT
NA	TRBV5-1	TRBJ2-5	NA	CASSLGQNPRGQETQYF	TGCGCCAGCAGCTTGGGACAGAACCCTAGGGGCCAAGAGACCCAGTACTTC
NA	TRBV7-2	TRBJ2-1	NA	CASSLALDPEQFF	TGTGCCAGCAGCCTTGCACTAGATCCTGAGCAGTTCTTC
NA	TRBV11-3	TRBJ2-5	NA	CASSFTSPQWTQYF	TGTGCCAGCAGCTTCACTAGCCCTCAATGGACCCAGTACTTC
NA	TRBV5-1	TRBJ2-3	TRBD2	CASSTGLSGRYTDTQYF	TGCGCCAGCAGCACGGGCCTTAGCGGGAGGTATACAGATACGCAGTATTTT
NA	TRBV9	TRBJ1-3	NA	CASSVDALGSGNTIYF	TGTGCCAGCAGCGTAGACGCATTGGGCTCAGGAAACACCATATATTTT
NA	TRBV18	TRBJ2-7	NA	CASSPSGPSREQYF	TGTGCCAGCTCACCCTCCGGGCCCTCCCGCGAGCAGTACTTC
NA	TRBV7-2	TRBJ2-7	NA	CASSSGIATYEQYF	TGTGCCAGCAGCTCCGGGATCGCCACTTACGAGCAGTACTTC